This T cell receptor beta chain was recovered during a study of cytomegalovirus exposure and HLA in healthy donors. Study-wide findings and caveats: The presence/absence work took it that sequencing depth was about the same across donors. The listing of approximately 160 TCR beta chains classed them as cytomegalovirus-associated. Earlier analysis yielded a pattern in which most TCR beta V segments were productive about 87% or about 30% of the time.

The study ran its PCR with 60 Vbeta and 13 Jbeta primers. Profiled with immunoSEQ multiplex PCR; TCRdb holds only in-frame clones, not every one. The profile shows approximately 160,000 clones, more than 65% of them singletons. CDR1 MNHEY and CDR2 SVGAGI come from the germline V gene. Trimming stripped 5 bases from V and 5 bases from J, with 18 bases between. This CDR3 is 15 amino acids long. Concerning this clone itself: The antigen remains unidentified.

This clonotype was sampled from a woman between 40 and 55 years old in good health and CMV-seropositive. V usage is TRBV6-5 and J usage is TRBJ2-5, with a weak D call TRBD2 (6 bases). The sample comprised PBMCs. The CDR3 is CASSRRRGTRETQYF. CDR3 nucleotides: TGTGCCAGCAGTCGTAGGAGGGGAACCCGTGAGACCCAGTACTTC.